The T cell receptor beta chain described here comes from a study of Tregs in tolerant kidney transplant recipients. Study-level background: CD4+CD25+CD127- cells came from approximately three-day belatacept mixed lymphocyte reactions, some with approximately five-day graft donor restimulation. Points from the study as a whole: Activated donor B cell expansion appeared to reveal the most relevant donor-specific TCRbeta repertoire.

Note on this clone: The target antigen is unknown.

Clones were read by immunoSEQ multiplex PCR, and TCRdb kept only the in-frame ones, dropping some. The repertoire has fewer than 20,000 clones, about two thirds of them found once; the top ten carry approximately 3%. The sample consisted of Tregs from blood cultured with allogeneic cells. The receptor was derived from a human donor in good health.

CDR3 DNA: TGTGCCAGCAGCTTAAGGGGAAACAGGGGTAATAGGAACAATGAGCAGTTCTTC. The encoded protein is CASSLRGNRGNRNNEQFF. V gene TRBV7-3 combines with J gene TRBJ2-1; TRBD1 agrees at 7 bases. Unmatched junction bases numbered 14, after V lost 1 base and J lost 5 bases. The germline V gene encodes CDR1 SGHTA and CDR2 FQGTGA. This CDR3 region has 18 residues.